Listed below are T cell receptor beta chains from one sample, sequenced in a study of OX40 agonist ivuxolimab in advanced cancers. The table came from immunoSEQ multiplex PCR; TCRdb's copy has only in-frame clones and leaves some out. The table shows about 69,000 clones, with approximately 93% occurring only once. Sample: CD4+ or CD8+ T cells sorted from blood, taken in a trial of the OX40 agonist ivuxolimab. The receptors originated from an adult with an advanced solid tumor such as melanoma, head and neck, liver or kidney cancer. Both conserved end residues are trimmed from each CDR3. Clone size is stated in some rows and not others, as once, few, many or a class when expanded.

clone_size: NA
j_call: TRBJ2-7
v_call: TRBV4-1
cdr3_aa: ASSQDSGTGGYEQY

clone_size: NA
j_call: TRBJ1-2
v_call: TRBV6-5
cdr3_aa: ASSSDNYGYT

clone_size: NA
j_call: TRBJ1-1
v_call: TRBV20-1
cdr3_aa: SARLGQIAF

clone_size: NA
j_call: TRBJ1-1
v_call: TRBV27
cdr3_aa: ASSKQGSGNTEAF

clone_size: NA
j_call: TRBJ2-3
v_call: TRBV7-9
cdr3_aa: AGDRISTDTQY

clone_size: NA
j_call: TRBJ2-3
v_call: TRBV5-1
cdr3_aa: ASSLTGIHTDTQY

clone_size: NA
j_call: TRBJ2-5
v_call: TRBV5-4
cdr3_aa: ASSRRTERQETQY

clone_size: NA
j_call: TRBJ1-2
v_call: TRBV28
cdr3_aa: ASSLGLIGGDYGYT

clone_size: once
j_call: TRBJ2-7
v_call: TRBV6-6
cdr3_aa: ASSSSGRDLSYEQY

clone_size: NA
j_call: TRBJ2-7
v_call: TRBV7-9
cdr3_aa: ASSSKLAGVYEQY

clone_size: medium-sized
j_call: TRBJ2-7
v_call: TRBV19
cdr3_aa: ASSIGQGKDYEQY

clone_size: NA
j_call: TRBJ1-1
v_call: TRBV27
cdr3_aa: ASSALMNTEAF

clone_size: NA
j_call: TRBJ2-3
v_call: TRBV18
cdr3_aa: ASSQLAVPSTDTQY

clone_size: NA
j_call: TRBJ2-2
v_call: TRBV19
cdr3_aa: ASSISSRGAGGTPPGELF

clone_size: once
j_call: TRBJ1-5
v_call: TRBV6-5
cdr3_aa: ASRFRPPGSPQH

clone_size: NA
j_call: TRBJ2-2
v_call: TRBV6-1
cdr3_aa: ASKDRGGPGELF

clone_size: NA
j_call: TRBJ1-1
v_call: TRBV5-4
cdr3_aa: ASSLGVRTEAF

clone_size: NA
j_call: TRBJ2-7
v_call: TRBV27
cdr3_aa: ANEPYEQY

clone_size: NA
j_call: TRBJ2-1
v_call: TRBV5-1
cdr3_aa: ASSPGGSSYNEQF

clone_size: NA
j_call: NA
v_call: TRBV5-1
cdr3_aa: ASSLVGTRYEQY

clone_size: NA
j_call: TRBJ2-7
v_call: TRBV27
cdr3_aa: ASSRREAYEQY

clone_size: NA
j_call: TRBJ1-2
v_call: TRBV27
cdr3_aa: ASSPGQLYGYT

clone_size: NA
j_call: TRBJ2-1
v_call: TRBV6-1
cdr3_aa: ASSLSGSSYNEQF

clone_size: NA
j_call: TRBJ2-3
v_call: TRBV5-4
cdr3_aa: ASSLLVRTDTQY

clone_size: NA
j_call: TRBJ2-1
v_call: TRBV2
cdr3_aa: ASRGTSGNYNEQF

clone_size: NA
j_call: TRBJ2-6
v_call: TRBV5-5
cdr3_aa: ASSFHSGANVLT

clone_size: once
j_call: TRBJ2-5
v_call: TRBV5-5
cdr3_aa: ASNFGVAGGETQY

clone_size: once
j_call: TRBJ2-7
v_call: TRBV2
cdr3_aa: AGTGNPYEQY

clone_size: NA
j_call: TRBJ2-7
v_call: TRBV6-5
cdr3_aa: ASSSKPETYEQY

clone_size: NA
j_call: TRBJ2-1
v_call: TRBV6-5
cdr3_aa: ASSRPGRNYNEQF

clone_size: NA
j_call: TRBJ2-1
v_call: TRBV19
cdr3_aa: ASSIIGLAGRSMEQF

clone_size: NA
j_call: TRBJ1-1
v_call: TRBV6-1
cdr3_aa: ASTLRRGGTEAF

clone_size: NA
j_call: TRBJ1-1
v_call: TRBV6-1
cdr3_aa: ASKQGLNTEAF

clone_size: NA
j_call: TRBJ1-5
v_call: TRBV12-5
cdr3_aa: ASGFGQGGQPQH

clone_size: NA
j_call: TRBJ2-1
v_call: TRBV9
cdr3_aa: ASSVQGSLAGDEQF

clone_size: NA
j_call: TRBJ2-2
v_call: TRBV28
cdr3_aa: ASSNSGRRSGELF

clone_size: once
j_call: TRBJ1-2
v_call: TRBV6-1
cdr3_aa: ASSESGRDYGYT

clone_size: NA
j_call: TRBJ1-1
v_call: TRBV28
cdr3_aa: ASSLTGAGAF

clone_size: NA
j_call: TRBJ1-1
v_call: TRBV28
cdr3_aa: ASSLVNMNTEAF

clone_size: once
j_call: TRBJ2-7
v_call: TRBV10-1
cdr3_aa: ASSEGLGLYEQY

clone_size: NA
j_call: TRBJ1-5
v_call: TRBV6-1
cdr3_aa: ASSDQPNGGQPQH

clone_size: NA
j_call: TRBJ2-7
v_call: TRBV2
cdr3_aa: ASSPGLRSYEQY

clone_size: few
j_call: TRBJ2-1
v_call: TRBV9
cdr3_aa: ASSPRLAGGPYNEQF

clone_size: NA
j_call: TRBJ1-3
v_call: TRBV9
cdr3_aa: ASSARGGDSGNTIY

clone_size: NA
j_call: TRBJ2-3
v_call: TRBV5-4
cdr3_aa: ASSLNLAGEDTQY

clone_size: once
j_call: TRBJ1-1
v_call: TRBV2
cdr3_aa: ASSFSGQYPNTEAF

clone_size: NA
j_call: TRBJ2-1
v_call: TRBV6-6
cdr3_aa: ASSYLLAGTQF

clone_size: few
j_call: TRBJ2-7
v_call: TRBV7-2
cdr3_aa: ASSPHAPTSGAYEQY

clone_size: NA
j_call: TRBJ1-3
v_call: TRBV5-6
cdr3_aa: ASSPTGDQRNTIY

clone_size: NA
j_call: TRBJ1-3
v_call: TRBV6-6
cdr3_aa: ASKTSGQGNTIY

clone_size: NA
j_call: TRBJ1-1
v_call: TRBV30
cdr3_aa: AWSVYNLPPEAF

clone_size: once
j_call: TRBJ1-5
v_call: TRBV5-1
cdr3_aa: ASSSEGQSNQPQH

clone_size: NA
j_call: TRBJ2-1
v_call: TRBV9
cdr3_aa: ASSKNSGRAANEQF